This T cell receptor (beta chain) comes out of a study of blood T cell repertoires in COVID-19. Per the germline V gene, CDR1 is LNHDA and CDR2 is SQIVND (reference sequence). The CDR3 spans 15 residues. Deletions cut 2 bases from V and 4 bases from J, with 14 bases between. The table came from immunoSEQ multiplex PCR; TCRdb's copy has only in-frame clones and leaves some out. Among roughly 140,000 clones listed, roughly 84% were seen once. The clonotype was recovered from a human donor in a cohort sampled during active COVID-19. The chain is built from TRBV19 and TRBJ1-2, with a weak D call TRBD1 (6 bases). The specimen sequenced was peripheral blood. CDR3 sequence (DNA): TGTGCCAGTAGTATAATGGGACAAACGCTCTATGGCTACACCTTC. Its protein product is CASSIMGQTLYGYTF.